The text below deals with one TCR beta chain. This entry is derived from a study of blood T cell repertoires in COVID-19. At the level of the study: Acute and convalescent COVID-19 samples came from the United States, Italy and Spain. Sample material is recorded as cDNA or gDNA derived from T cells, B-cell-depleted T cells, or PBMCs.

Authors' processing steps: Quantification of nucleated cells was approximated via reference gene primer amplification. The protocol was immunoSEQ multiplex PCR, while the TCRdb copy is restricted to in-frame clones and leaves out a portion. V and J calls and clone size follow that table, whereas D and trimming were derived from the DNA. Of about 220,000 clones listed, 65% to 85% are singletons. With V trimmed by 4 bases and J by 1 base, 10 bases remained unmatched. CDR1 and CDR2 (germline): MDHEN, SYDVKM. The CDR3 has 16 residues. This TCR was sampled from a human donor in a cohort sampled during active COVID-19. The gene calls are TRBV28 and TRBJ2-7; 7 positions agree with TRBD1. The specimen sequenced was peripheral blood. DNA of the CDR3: TGTGCCAGCAGTTCCCCGAGGGGGCGTACGTCCTACGAGCAGTACTTC. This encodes CASSSPRGRTSYEQYF.